The clone carrying this TCR beta chain was seen ten or more times. The data derive from a study of T cells in Graves' hyperthyroidism and ophthalmopathy. At the level of the study: Peripheral blood samples were taken at initial diagnosis, prior to any treatment.

Amplification of TCR beta CDR3 regions used RNA as the template. A first-round RT-PCR of the TCR CDR3 used the HTBI primer set. TCRdb reprocessed the multiplex PCR reads via MiXCR and lists one record per CDR3 protein. The sample lists roughly 800,000 distinct CDR3 sequences, approximately 40% occurring once. Trimming took 3 bases from V and 3 from J, leaving 9 bases between them. Germline CDR1 and CDR2: SGHNT and YYREEE (reference sequence). This CDR3 is 14 amino acids long. The specimen was blood. The gene calls are TRBV5-4 and TRBJ2-2, with unresolved D. The clonotype comes from a man younger than 30 with Graves' hyperthyroidism. The CDR3 protein is CASSSSSHTGELFF. CDR3 DNA: TGTGCCAGCAGCTCGTCATCACACACCGGGGAGCTGTTTTTT.